One and the same sample provided the 9 T cell receptor beta chains below, sequenced in a study of cytomegalovirus exposure and HLA in healthy donors. The assay was immunoSEQ multiplex PCR, and TCRdb's table has in-frame clones only and misses some. The sample includes about 160,000 clones, 80% to 90% of them seen just once. Material: PBMCs. The receptors originated from a woman in her twenties or thirties in good health and CMV-seronegative.

V usage is TRBV10-2 and J usage is TRBJ2-5; D possibly uses TRBD1 or TRBD2 (7 bases each). Germline V CDR1 and CDR2: WSHSY, SAAADI. Trimming removed 7 bases at V and 5 bases at J, with 20 bases between. This CDR3 region has 15 residues. The CDR3: CASTVQGGLDETQYF. The CDR3 coding sequence is TGCGCCAGCACCGTGCAGGGGGGGCTCGACGAGACCCAGTACTTC.

This clone was counted once. This chain uses TRBV10-3 with TRBJ1-1; unclear D gene. V lost 10 bases and J lost 0, with 12 bases in between. Looked up from germline, CDR1 is ENHRY and CDR2 is SYGVKD. The CDR3 extends over 13 amino acids. The CDR3 is CATSAVMNTEAFF. The CDR3 region has the DNA TGTGCCACCTCCGCGGTAATGAACACTGAAGCTTTCTTT.

The rearrangement links TRBV27 to TRBJ2-1; the match to TRBD1 covers 7 bases. Germline assignment: CDR1 MNHEY and CDR2 SMNVEV (reference sequence). Losses at the gene ends were 1 base for V and 5 bases for J; bases not matched to a gene: 2. The CDR3 is 14 amino acids. The CDR3, as DNA: TGTGCCAGCAGTTTATGGGACAGACACAATGAGCAGTTCTTC. This codes for CASSLWDRHNEQFF.

CDR3 nucleotide sequence: TGTGCCAGCAGTTCGGGGGGGCCCCGCCCCCTTTACTACGAGCAGTACTTC. Protein: CASSSGGPRPLYYEQYF. The chain combines TRBV28 with TRBJ2-7; 8 positions match TRBD2. The V and J ends lost 4 bases and 3 bases, in that order; junction bases with no gene match: 14. The CDR3 runs to 17 residues. Germline values: CDR1 MDHEN, CDR2 SYDVKM.

CDR3 in amino acids: CASSELAGGGEQYF. The CDR3 bases are TGTGCCAGCAGTGAACTAGCGGGAGGTGGAGAGCAGTACTTC. This sequence joins TRBV2 and TRBJ2-7; 11 bases are a match to TRBD2. The CDR3 sequence is 14 residues long. The V and J ends lost 2 bases and 7 bases, in that order; junction bases with no gene match: 4. Germline assignment: CDR1 SNHLY and CDR2 FYNNEI. Using reference TRBV2 and TRBJ2-7 for the parts outside the CDR3, the full variable domain is EPEVTQTPSHQVTQMGQEVILRCVPISNHLYFYWYRQILGQKVEFLVSFYNNEISEKSEIFDDQFSVERPDGSNFTLKIRSTKLEDSAMYFCASSELAGGGEQYFGPGTRLTVT.

The V gene is TRBV27, the J gene TRBJ2-1; D not certain. V lost 3 bases and J 5 bases, leaving 11 bases between the germline ends. The V gene's germline CDR1 is MNHEY and CDR2 SMNVEV (reference sequence). The CDR3 consists of 14 residues. CDR3 nucleotides: TGTGCCAGCAGTTTTGGGCGATCGAACAATGAGCAGTTCTTC. This codes for CASSFGRSNNEQFF.

This chain links TRBV2 with TRBJ1-1; D remains ambiguous. Trimming left V 9 bases short and J 1 base short, with 6 bases between. The CDR3 has 11 amino acids. Germline values: CDR1 SNHLY, CDR2 FYNNEI. CDR3 protein: CARRENTEAFF. As DNA, the CDR3 is TGTGCCAGAAGGGAGAACACTGAAGCTTTCTTT.

This chain links TRBV10-3 with TRBJ2-5, with TRBD1 as a possible D gene (6 bases). Germline loops: CDR1 ENHRY, CDR2 SYGVKD. The length of the CDR3 is 12 residues. CDR3 DNA sequence: TGTGGCGTGGGGGCGGGCGGTGAGACCCAGTACTTC. It encodes CGVGAGGETQYF.

The chain links TRBV19 to TRBJ1-3; unclear D gene. Germline V gene sequence: CDR1 LNHDA, CDR2 SQIVND (reference sequence). The germline V and J ends were trimmed by 5 bases and 0 bases, with 11 bases remaining between them. This CDR3 spans 15 amino acids. For the CDR3, the DNA is TGTGCCAGTAGTGGCCGGGAGGGCTCTGGAAACACCATATATTTT. It specifies CASSGREGSGNTIYF.